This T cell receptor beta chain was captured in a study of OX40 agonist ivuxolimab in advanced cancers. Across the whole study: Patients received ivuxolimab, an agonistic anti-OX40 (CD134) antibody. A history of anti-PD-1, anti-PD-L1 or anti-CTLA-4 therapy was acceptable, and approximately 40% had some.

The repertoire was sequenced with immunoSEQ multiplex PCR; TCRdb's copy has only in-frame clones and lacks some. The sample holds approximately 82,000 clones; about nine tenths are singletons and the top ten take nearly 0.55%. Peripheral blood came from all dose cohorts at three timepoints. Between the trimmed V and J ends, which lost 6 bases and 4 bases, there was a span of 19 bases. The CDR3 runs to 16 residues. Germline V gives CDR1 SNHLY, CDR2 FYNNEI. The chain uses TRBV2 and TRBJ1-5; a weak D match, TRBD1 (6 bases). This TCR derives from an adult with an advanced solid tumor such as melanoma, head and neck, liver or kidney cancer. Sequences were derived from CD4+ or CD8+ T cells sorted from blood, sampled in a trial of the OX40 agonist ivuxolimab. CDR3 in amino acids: CASSRGLRHGNQPQHF. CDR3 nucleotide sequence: TGTGCCAGCAGCAGGGGCCTTCGGCACGGAAATCAGCCCCAGCATTTT.